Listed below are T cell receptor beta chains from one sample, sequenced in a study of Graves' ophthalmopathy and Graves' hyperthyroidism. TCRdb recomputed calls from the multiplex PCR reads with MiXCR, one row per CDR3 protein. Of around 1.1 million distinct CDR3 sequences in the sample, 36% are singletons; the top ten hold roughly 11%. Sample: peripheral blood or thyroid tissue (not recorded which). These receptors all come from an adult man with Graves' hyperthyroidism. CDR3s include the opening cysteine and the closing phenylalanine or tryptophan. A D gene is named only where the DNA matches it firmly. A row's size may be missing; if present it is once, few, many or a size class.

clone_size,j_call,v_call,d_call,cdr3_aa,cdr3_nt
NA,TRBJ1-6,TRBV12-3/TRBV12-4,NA,CASRGGGALRNSPLHF,TGTGCCAGCAGAGGGGGTGGAGCTCTGCGTAATTCACCCCTCCACTTT
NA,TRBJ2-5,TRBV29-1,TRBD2,CSVDSLAGTGETQYF,TGCAGCGTTGACTCCCTAGCGGGGACCGGGGAGACCCAGTACTTC
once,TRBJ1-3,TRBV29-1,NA,CSLTPGRPGNTIYF,TGCAGCCTCACTCCGGGACGACCTGGAAACACCATATATTTT
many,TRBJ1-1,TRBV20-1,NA,CSARGVMNTEAFF,TGCAGTGCTAGAGGGGTCATGAACACTGAAGCTTTCTTT
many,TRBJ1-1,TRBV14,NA,CASSQTTGITEAFF,TGTGCCAGCAGCCAAACAACAGGTATCACTGAAGCTTTCTTT
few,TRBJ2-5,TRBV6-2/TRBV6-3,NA,CASSEGKGGQETQYF,TGTGCCAGCAGTGAAGGCAAGGGGGGGCAAGAGACCCAGTACTTC
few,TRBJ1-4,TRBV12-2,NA,CASRLDSSSRSTNEKLFF,TGTGCAAGTCGCTTAGATAGCAGCTCCCGCTCAACTAATGAAAAACTGTTTTTT
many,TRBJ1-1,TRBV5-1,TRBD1,CASSQQGYDTEAFF,TGCGCCAGCAGCCAACAGGGGTATGACACTGAAGCTTTCTTT
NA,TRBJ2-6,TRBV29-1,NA,CSARENREKSSGANVLTF,TGCAGCGCGCGAGAGAACAGGGAAAAGAGTTCTGGGGCCAACGTCCTGACTTTC
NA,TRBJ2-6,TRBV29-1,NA,CSVDPPAF,TGCAGCGTTGATCCGCCAGCTTTC
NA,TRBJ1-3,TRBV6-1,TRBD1,CASNTGTGRSSGNTIYF,TGTGCCAGTAATACCGGGACAGGGAGAAGCTCTGGAAACACCATATATTTT
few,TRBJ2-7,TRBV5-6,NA,CASSYPSDSYEQYF,TGTGCCAGCAGCTACCCCTCGGATTCCTACGAGCAGTACTTC
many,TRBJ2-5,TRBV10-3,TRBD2,CAISESSRASGRSETQYF,TGTGCCATCAGTGAGTCGAGTCGGGCTAGCGGGAGAAGCGAGACCCAGTACTTC
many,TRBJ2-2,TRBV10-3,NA,CAISSGPLGTGELFF,TGTGCCATCAGCTCCGGGCCCCTCGGGACCGGGGAGCTGTTTTTT